A single sample gave rise to the 32 T cell receptor beta chains below, sequenced in a study of glioma-infiltrating T cells. The iRepertoire nested amplicon-rescue multiplex PCR amplified TCR alpha and beta CDR3s from RNA. TCRdb itself ran the multiplex PCR reads through MiXCR, one entry per CDR3 protein. Found here are about 210,000 distinct CDR3 sequences, around 32% of them singletons; the top ten hold 20% to 25%. Material: glioma tissue, nonneoplastic brain tissue, or PBMCs (not recorded which). These receptors came from a human donor with low-grade glioma or glioblastoma, undergoing nonglioma brain surgery, or in good health (not recorded which).

This clonotype has at least ten counts. The V gene is TRBV5-4, the J gene TRBJ2-3; 7 nucleotides align to TRBD1. This CDR3 spans 16 amino acids. V shed 4 bases, J shed 2 bases, and the junction held 10 bases outside the gene matches. Looked up from germline, CDR1 is SGHNT and CDR2 is YYREEE (reference sequence). For the CDR3, the DNA is TGTGCCAGCAGCATCGGGACAGATCTTGACACAGATACGCAGTATTTT. Amino acids: CASSIGTDLDTDTQYF.

Comment on this clonotype: A much larger clone is a single base away; this may be a read error. The CDR3 DNA sequence: TGTGCCAGTAGAGATCTAGACCAGGACGAGAAGTACTTC. It yields the protein CASRDLDQDEKYF. The rearrangement links TRBV19 to TRBJ2-7; D unclear. This CDR3 is built from 13 residues. Germline values: CDR1 LNHDA, CDR2 SQIVND (reference sequence).

In this sample, this clonotype turned up a few times. The chain employs TRBV19 and TRBJ2-2, with 10 bases that match TRBD1. CDR3 length equals 19 residues. The germline gives CDR1 LNHDA, CDR2 SQIVND (reference sequence). Trimming removed 7 bases from V and 2 bases from J; junction bases left unmatched: 16. CDR3 DNA sequence: TGTGCCAGTAAAAGGGGACCGGGACAGGGGTCCTTAAACACCGGGGAGCTGTTTTTT. Protein sequence: CASKRGPGQGSLNTGELFF. Using reference TRBV19 and TRBJ2-2 for the parts outside the CDR3, the full variable domain is DGGITQSPKYLFRKEGQNVTLSCEQNLNHDAMYWYRQDPGQGLRLIYYSQIVNDFQKGDIAEGYSVSREKKESFPLTVTSAQKNPTAFYLCASKRGPGQGSLNTGELFFGEGSRLTVL.

The chain employs TRBV6-2 or TRBV6-3 and TRBJ2-7; D may match TRBD1 or TRBD2 (6 bases each). CDR3 length: 18 amino acids. Trimming stripped 1 base from V and 9 bases from J, with 28 bases between. Germline CDR1 MNHEY, CDR2 SVGEGT. CDR3 coding DNA: TGTGCCAGCAGTTACTTGACCCCGAGGGACGGGGGCCTCCTTTGGCAGTACTTC. Translating it yields CASSYLTPRDGGLLWQYF.

Note on this clonotype: The junction shows a germline mismatch at one end, possibly a read error. The V gene is TRBV20-1, the J gene TRBJ1-1; a weak D match, TRBD1 (5 bases). The germline CDR1 and CDR2 sequences are DFQATT and SNEGSKA (reference sequence). There are 12 residues in the CDR3. The CDR3 sequence: CSDPGTHTEAFF. The CDR3 DNA reads as TGTAGTGATCCCGGGACGCACACTGAAGCTTTCTTT.

This clonotype was counted at least ten times. The chain recombines TRBV12-3 or TRBV12-4 with TRBJ2-3; D not resolved. Between the trimmed V and J ends, which lost 5 bases and 6 bases, there was a span of 9 bases. The CDR3 covers 12 residues. For the CDR3, the DNA is TGTGCCAGCAGTCTCGCTAAGGATACGCAGTATTTT. This translates into CASSLAKDTQYF.

Note on this clonotype: A much larger clone is a single base away; this may be a read error. The CDR3 bases are TGTGCCAGCAGCCCGGCTAGCGGGAGCTACAATAAGCAGTTCTTC. Amino acid sequence: CASSPASGSYNKQFF. The rearrangement joins TRBV5-4 to TRBJ2-1; 10 nucleotides agree with TRBD2. Germline CDR1 is SGHNT and CDR2 is YYREEE (reference sequence). CDR3 length: 15 amino acids. Together with reference TRBV5-4 and TRBJ2-1, the CDR3 gives the full variable domain: ETGVTQSPTHLIKTRGQQVTLRCSSQSGHNTVSWYQQALGQGPQFIFQYYREEENGRGNFPPRFSGLQFPNYSSELNVNALELDDSALYLCASSPASGSYNKQFFGPGTRLTVL.

This chain uses TRBV7-2 with TRBJ2-1, with 12 bases matching TRBD2. J lost 8 bases, V lost 3 bases, and 8 bases had no gene match. CDR3 length: 16 residues. The V gene's germline CDR1 is SGHTA and CDR2 FQGNSA. The CDR3, as DNA: TGTGCCAGCAGCTTGGGGGGGACTAGCGGGTTATATGAGCAGTTCTTC. Protein sequence: CASSLGGTSGLYEQFF.

On this clonotype: At one end, the junction sequence differs from germline, possibly due to a read error. The chain joins TRBV6-1 to TRBJ1-5; 8 nucleotides line up with TRBD1. Germline CDR1 reads MNHNS; CDR2 reads SASEGT. The CDR3 consists of 15 residues. The CDR3 DNA reads TGTGCCAGCACCAGACAGGGGTTGCGCAATCAGCCCCAAAATTTT. Translating gives CASTRQGLRNQPQNF.

The chain couples TRBV11-2 to TRBJ2-7; the match to TRBD2 covers 12 bases. Germline CDR1 is SGHAT and CDR2 is FQNNGV. Losses at the gene ends were 3 bases for V and 3 bases for J; bases not matched to a gene: 9. The CDR3 is 17 residues long. The CDR3 spells CASSFSWTSGTFYEQYF. The CDR3 DNA sequence: TGTGCCAGCAGCTTTAGTTGGACTAGCGGGACGTTCTACGAGCAGTACTTC.

This clonotype was found many times. DNA for the CDR3: TGCAGCGTTGAGGTTGGGAGGGCCACAGATACGCAGTATTTT. This encodes CSVEVGRATDTQYF. This chain connects TRBV29-1 to TRBJ2-3, with 7 bases fitting TRBD2. Trimming removed 3 bases from V and 2 bases from J; junction bases left unmatched: 5. The CDR3 sequence is 14 residues long. CDR1 is SQVTM and CDR2 is ANQGSEA in the germline V gene.

The chain combines TRBV20-1 with TRBJ1-2; D is possibly TRBD1 (5 bases). This CDR3 has 14 residues. V lost 1 base and J 5 bases, leaving 14 bases between the germline ends. Germline V gene lookup returns CDR1 DFQATT and CDR2 SNEGSKA (reference sequence). The chain's CDR3 is CSARVARGAYGYTF. The CDR3 DNA reads as TGCAGTGCTAGAGTGGCAAGAGGGGCGTATGGCTACACCTTC.

In this sample, this clonotype turned up a few times. The V and J genes are TRBV11-2 and TRBJ2-3; a weak D match, TRBD1 (6 bases). The germline gives CDR1 SGHAT, CDR2 FQNNGV. The CDR3 covers 14 residues. V lost 5 bases and J lost 2, with 11 bases in between. This CDR3 reads CASSLRQVTDTQYF. The CDR3 DNA sequence: TGTGCCAGCAGCCTCCGACAGGTCACAGATACGCAGTATTTT.

This clonotype showed up many times. J is TRBJ1-2 and V is TRBV20-1, with 11 bases matching TRBD1. From germline, CDR1 is DFQATT and CDR2 SNEGSKA (reference sequence). The CDR3 consists of 14 residues. V lost 4 bases, J lost 6 bases, and 7 bases stayed unmatched. CDR3 nucleotides: TGCAGTGCTAATATCAGGACAGGGGGCGATGGCTACACCTTC. Protein sequence: CSANIRTGGDGYTF.

In the case of this clonotype: This may be a read error: a much more frequent sequence differs by one nucleotide. V gene TRBV6-1 combines with J gene TRBJ2-3, with D perhaps TRBD1 (7 bases). Germline V lookup: CDR1 MNHNS, CDR2 SASEGT. The V end was cut by 0 bases, the J end by 1 base, with 17 bases between. The CDR3 totals 18 residues. The CDR3 spells CASSEAHLQGEGTDTQYF. In nucleotides, the CDR3 is TGTGCCAGCAGTGAAGCCCACCTTCAGGGGGAGGGCACAGATACGCAGTATTTT.

This clonotype came up many times. The chain has TRBV5-1 and TRBJ1-1; D is unclear. CDR1 SGHRS and CDR2 YFSETQ come from the germline V gene. Trimming pared 4 bases from V and 3 bases from J, leaving 16 bases between. The CDR3 spans 15 residues. CDR3 bases: TGCGCCAGCAGCCCCTTCGACCTTTGGGACACTGAAGCTTTCTTT. Translation: CASSPFDLWDTEAFF.

DNA of the CDR3: TGTGCCAGCAGCACCTACAGAGGAAGCTCTGGAAACACCATATATTTT. This gives the protein CASSTYRGSSGNTIYF. This chain uses TRBV7-9 with TRBJ1-3; D ambiguous. Trimming removed 5 bases from V and 0 bases from J, with 14 bases in between. This CDR3 has 16 amino acids. From germline, CDR1 is SEHNR and CDR2 FQNEAQ (reference sequence).

The sample holds many counts of this clonotype. The chain combines TRBV6-2 or TRBV6-3 with TRBJ2-7; D gene ambiguous. CDR1 and CDR2 from the germline V gene are MNHEY and SVGEGT. The CDR3 runs 11 residues. V lost 6 bases, J lost 2 bases, and 5 bases lay in between. For the CDR3, the DNA is TGTGCCAGCAGCCGAACCTACGAGCAGTACTTC. This codes for CASSRTYEQYF.

This chain uses TRBV30 with TRBJ2-7, with 13 bases that match TRBD2. The germline V gene encodes CDR1 GTSNPN and CDR2 SVGIG (reference sequence). Trimming at V came to 8 bases and at J to 0 bases, leaving 7 bases not matched to a gene. The CDR3 runs 15 residues. DNA for the CDR3: TGTGCCGGGCGGACTAGCGGGAGTAGCTCCTACGAGCAGTACTTC. It translates to CAGRTSGSSSYEQYF.

The chain recombines TRBV15 with TRBJ2-7, with D possibly matching TRBD1 (6 bases). The germline CDR1 and CDR2 sequences are LNHNV and YYDKDF (reference sequence). CDR3 length: 15 residues. Trimming took 1 base from V and 5 from J, leaving 15 bases between them. CDR3 amino acids: CATSRGSTGPHEQYF. CDR3 in DNA: TGTGCCACCAGCAGAGGATCGACAGGACCCCACGAGCAGTACTTC.

Remarks on this clonotype: Given a much more abundant clone one base away, this may be a read error. The J gene is TRBJ1-5, the V gene TRBV7-2, with D perhaps TRBD1 (6 bases). This CDR3 has 15 residues. Looked up from germline, CDR1 is SGHTA and CDR2 is FQGNSA. The CDR3 spells CASSQTGNSNKPQHF. CDR3 sequence (DNA): TGTGCCAGCAGTCAAACAGGGAATAGCAATAAGCCCCAGCATTTT.

The V and J genes are TRBV12-3 or TRBV12-4 and TRBJ2-2, with 10 bases aligning to TRBD1. Trimming at V came to 6 bases and at J to 6 bases, leaving 4 bases not matched to a gene. The CDR3 sequence is 14 residues long. The CDR3 spells CASRVGTGAGELFF. CDR3 nucleotides: TGTGCCAGCAGGGTCGGGACAGGGGCCGGGGAGCTGTTTTTT.

V is TRBV2 and J is TRBJ2-1, with 8 bases matching TRBD2. Germline V CDR1 and CDR2: SNHLY, FYNNEI. The trim removed 4 bases at V and 4 bases at J, leaving 9 bases unmatched. This CDR3 is built from 16 residues. CDR3 loop: CASSGEAGVRYNEQFF. The CDR3 coding sequence is TGTGCCAGCAGTGGAGAAGCGGGAGTAAGGTACAATGAGCAGTTCTTC.

This clonotype was seen repeatedly, ten times or more. V gene TRBV28 combines with J gene TRBJ2-3; 8 bases map to TRBD2. The CDR3 is made up of 14 amino acids. The V segment lost 6 bases and the J segment 6 bases; nucleotides outside the gene matches: 8. Germline V lookup: CDR1 MDHEN, CDR2 SYDVKM. CDR3 in DNA: TGTGCCAGCAGCGGGGGGGTCATCGTGGATACGCAGTATTTT. It translates to CASSGGVIVDTQYF.

There are a few counts of this clonotype. The chain's CDR3 is CASSFPDSSYEQYF. Here the CDR3 DNA reads TGCGCCAGCAGCTTTCCGGACAGCTCCTACGAGCAGTACTTC. J is TRBJ2-7 and V is TRBV5-1, with D tentatively TRBD1 (6 bases). Trimming removed 2 bases from V and 0 bases from J, with 9 bases in between. The CDR3 has 14 residues. Looked up from germline, CDR1 is SGHRS and CDR2 is YFSETQ.

This clonotype was seen repeatedly, ten times or more. V usage is TRBV12-3 or TRBV12-4 and J usage is TRBJ1-2, with TRBD1 identical over 8 bases. Unmatched junction bases numbered 7, after V lost 4 bases and J lost 6 bases. The CDR3 is 14 amino acids. The CDR3 loop is CASSWGTGSDGYTF. The CDR3 nucleotides read TGTGCCAGCAGTTGGGGGACAGGCAGCGATGGCTACACCTTC.

Ten or more counts support this clonotype. The chain employs TRBV7-8 and TRBJ2-2; D uncertain. V gave up 1 base and J gave up 1 base, with 7 bases separating them. CDR3 length: 15 amino acids. CDR1 and CDR2 (germline): SGHVS, FQNEAQ. CDR3 nucleotide sequence: TGTGCCAGCAGCTTAGTATCCGGGAACACCGGGGAGCTGTTTTTT. Translating gives CASSLVSGNTGELFF.

This clonotype appeared many times. This chain joins TRBV19 and TRBJ1-5; no reliable D call. The V gene's germline CDR1 is LNHDA and CDR2 SQIVND (reference sequence). The CDR3 is made up of 12 amino acids. The V end lost 6 bases, the J end lost 2 bases, and 5 bases lay between the germline ends. The CDR3 is CASSVGNQPQHF. As DNA, the CDR3 is TGTGCCAGTAGCGTTGGCAATCAGCCCCAGCATTTT.

In regard to this clonotype: This may be a read error, as it is one base from a much larger clone. The chain couples TRBV10-3 to TRBJ2-7; D might be TRBD2 (6 bases). Germline V lookup: CDR1 ENHRY, CDR2 SYGVKD. The CDR3 has 15 amino acids. The CDR3 here is CAISQSSSSAYKQYF. In DNA form, the CDR3 reads TGTGCCATCAGTCAATCCTCCTCTAGCGCCTACAAGCAGTACTTC.

This clonotype showed up just a few times. V gene TRBV12-3 or TRBV12-4 combines with J gene TRBJ2-1; D may be TRBD1 (5 bases). Trimming removed 2 bases at V and 15 bases at J, with 11 bases between. The CDR3 loop spans 11 amino acids. This chain's CDR3 is CASSLQGSLFF. CDR3 coding DNA: TGTGCCAGCAGTTTACAGGGCAGTCTGTTCTTC.

Notes on this clonotype: This may be a read error: a much more frequent sequence differs by one nucleotide. This chain joins TRBV14 and TRBJ2-7; unclear D gene. This CDR3 spans 13 amino acids. Per the germline V gene, CDR1 is SGHDN and CDR2 is FVKESK. V gave up 7 bases and J gave up 5 bases, with 15 bases separating them. The CDR3 loop is CASTNDDRDEQYF. DNA of the CDR3: TGTGCCAGCACCAACGACGATCGAGACGAGCAGTACTTC.

This clonotype was recorded many times. The gene calls are TRBV20-1 and TRBJ2-3, with a tentative D call TRBD2 (5 bases). The CDR3 spans 15 residues. Germline V gives CDR1 DFQATT, CDR2 SNEGSKA (reference sequence). V was shortened by 0 bases and J by 2 bases, with 12 bases between the two germline ends. DNA for the CDR3: TGCAGTGCTAGAGATCGCCAGCGGTACACAGATACGCAGTATTTT. Encoded protein: CSARDRQRYTDTQYF.